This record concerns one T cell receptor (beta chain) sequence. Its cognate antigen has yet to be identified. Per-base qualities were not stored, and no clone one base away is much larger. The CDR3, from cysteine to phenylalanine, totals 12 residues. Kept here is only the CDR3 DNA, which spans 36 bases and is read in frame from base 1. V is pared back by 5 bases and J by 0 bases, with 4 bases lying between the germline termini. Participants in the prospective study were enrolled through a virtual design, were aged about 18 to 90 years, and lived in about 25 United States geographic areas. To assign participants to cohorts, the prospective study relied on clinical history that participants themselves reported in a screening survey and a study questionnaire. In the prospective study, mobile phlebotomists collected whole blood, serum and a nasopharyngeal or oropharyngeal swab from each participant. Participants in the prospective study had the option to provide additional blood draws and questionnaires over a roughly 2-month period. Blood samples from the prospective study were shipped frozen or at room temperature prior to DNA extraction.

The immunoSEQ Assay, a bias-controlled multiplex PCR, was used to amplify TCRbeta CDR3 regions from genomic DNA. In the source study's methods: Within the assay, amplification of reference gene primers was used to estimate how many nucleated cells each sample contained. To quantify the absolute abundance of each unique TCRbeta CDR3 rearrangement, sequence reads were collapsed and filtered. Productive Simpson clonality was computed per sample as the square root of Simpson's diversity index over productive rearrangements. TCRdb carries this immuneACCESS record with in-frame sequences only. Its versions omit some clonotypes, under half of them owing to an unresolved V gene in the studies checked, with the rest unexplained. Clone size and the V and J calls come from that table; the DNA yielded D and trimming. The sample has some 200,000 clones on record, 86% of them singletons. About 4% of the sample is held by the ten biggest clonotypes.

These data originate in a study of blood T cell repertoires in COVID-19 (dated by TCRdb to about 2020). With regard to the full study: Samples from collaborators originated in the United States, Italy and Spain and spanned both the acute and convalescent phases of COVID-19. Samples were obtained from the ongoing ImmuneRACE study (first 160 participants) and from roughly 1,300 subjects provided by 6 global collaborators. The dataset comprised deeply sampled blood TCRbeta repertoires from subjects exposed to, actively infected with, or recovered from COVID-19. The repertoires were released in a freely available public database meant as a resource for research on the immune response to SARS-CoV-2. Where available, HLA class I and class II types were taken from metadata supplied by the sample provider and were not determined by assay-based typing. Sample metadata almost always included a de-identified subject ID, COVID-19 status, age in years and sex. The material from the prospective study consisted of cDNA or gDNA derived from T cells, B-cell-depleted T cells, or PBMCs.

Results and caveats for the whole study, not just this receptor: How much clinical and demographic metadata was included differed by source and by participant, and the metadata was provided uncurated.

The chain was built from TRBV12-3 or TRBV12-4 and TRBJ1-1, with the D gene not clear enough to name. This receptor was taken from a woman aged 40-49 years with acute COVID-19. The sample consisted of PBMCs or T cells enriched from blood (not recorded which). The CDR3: CASSLLNTEAFF. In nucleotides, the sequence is TGTGCCAGCAGTCTTCTGAACACTGAAGCTTTCTTT.